This passage covers 9 T cell receptor beta chains from one sample sequenced in a study of T cells in Graves' hyperthyroidism and ophthalmopathy. Amplification of TCR beta CDR3 regions was performed using RNA transcripts as template. HTBI primers were employed in a first-round RT-PCR of the TCR CDR3. TCRdb re-derived calls from the multiplex PCR reads in MiXCR, one entry per CDR3 protein. Found here are approximately 600,000 distinct CDR3 sequences, approximately 14% of them singletons; the top ten hold roughly 7.7%. Sequencing was performed on blood. The receptors stem from a woman aged 18-35 years with Graves' ophthalmopathy.

This clonotype was seen repeatedly, ten times or more. The CDR3 DNA reads as TGTGCCAGCAGCCAGACGACAGGGTCTCAAGAGACCCAGTACTTC. It encodes CASSQTTGSQETQYF. J is TRBJ2-5 and V is TRBV14; TRBD1 agrees at 7 bases. This CDR3 contains 15 residues. Germline-derived CDR1 and CDR2 are SGHDN and FVKESK. J gave up 2 bases and V 3 bases, and 6 bases lay outside the gene matches. The full variable domain, with the rest looked up from reference TRBV14 and TRBJ2-5, is EAGVTQFPSHSVIEKGQTVTLRCDPISGHDNLYWYRRVMGKEIKFLLHFVKESKQDESGMPNNRFLAERTGGTYSTLKVQPAELEDSGVYFCASSQTTGSQETQYFGPGTRLLVL.

The chain combines TRBV5-1 with TRBJ2-7; D is unclear. CDR1 is SGHRS and CDR2 is YFSETQ in the germline V gene. The CDR3 spans 15 residues. V dropped 0 bases and J dropped 3 bases, with 13 bases sitting between them. This CDR3 reads CASSLALTLNYEQYF. In DNA form, the CDR3 reads TGCGCCAGCAGCTTGGCGCTCACCCTTAACTACGAGCAGTACTTC. Looking up the rest from reference TRBV5-1 and TRBJ2-7 gives the full variable domain: KAGVTQTPRYLIKTRGQQVTLSCSPISGHRSVSWYQQTPGQGLQFLFEYFSETQRNKGNFPGRFSGRQFSNSRSEMNVSTLELGDSALYLCASSLALTLNYEQYFGPGTRLTVT.

This clonotype was seen ten or more times. The rearrangement joins TRBV7-6 to TRBJ2-1, with D tentatively TRBD2 (6 bases). Germline-derived CDR1 and CDR2 are SGHVS and FNYEAQ. The CDR3 consists of 16 residues. V was clipped by 5 bases and J by 5 bases, with 19 bases between them. CDR3 coding DNA: TGTGCCAGCAGCCTACGCGCGCGGGGATACCACAATGAGCAGTTCTTC. Its protein is CASSLRARGYHNEQFF.

The chain employs TRBV10-3 and TRBJ2-3, with 9 bases matching TRBD2. This CDR3 has 18 residues. From germline, CDR1 is ENHRY and CDR2 SYGVKD. V lost 2 bases and J lost 6; bases outside the gene matches: 15. CDR3 protein: CAISEPRGGSGRVDTQYF. The CDR3, as DNA: TGTGCCATCAGTGAGCCCCGCGGGGGTAGCGGGAGAGTGGATACGCAGTATTTT.

On this clonotype itself: A read error is possible here, since a much larger clone lies one base away. This sequence joins TRBV29-1 and TRBJ1-2, with 8 bases aligning to TRBD1. The CDR3 length is 15 residues. Trimming removed 3 bases from V and 4 bases from J; junction bases left unmatched: 10. The germline V gene has CDR1 SQVTM and CDR2 ANQGSEA. Here the CDR3 DNA reads TGCAGCGTTGACCCAGGGCAGGGGGCTCGCTATGGCTACACCTTC. Protein: CSVDPGQGARYGYTF.

This clonotype was seen many times. The chain recombines TRBV14 with TRBJ2-1, with a weak D call TRBD2 (7 bases). V was trimmed by 0 bases and J by 4 bases, leaving 13 bases between them. Germline loops: CDR1 SGHDN, CDR2 FVKESK. This CDR3 is built from 16 residues. CDR3 amino acids: CASSQEGGAWYNEQFF. The CDR3 DNA reads TGTGCCAGCAGCCAAGAGGGGGGGGCCTGGTACAATGAGCAGTTCTTC.

The chain links TRBV5-4 to TRBJ2-7; D is possibly TRBD2 (6 bases). Germline-derived CDR1 and CDR2 are SGHNT and YYREEE (reference sequence). The CDR3 totals 13 residues. The germline V and J ends were trimmed by 3 bases and 9 bases, with 16 bases remaining between them. The CDR3 DNA follows: TGTGCCAGCAGCTCCGGGACTGAATTGGTGCAGTACTTC. This gives the protein CASSSGTELVQYF.

The rearrangement uses TRBV11-3 and TRBJ2-1, with D tentatively TRBD1 (5 bases). Trimming shortened V by 5 bases and J by 7 bases, and 15 bases separated the two germline ends. The CDR3 consists of 14 residues. The germline V gene has CDR1 SGHNT and CDR2 YENEEA. CDR3 coding DNA: TGTGCCAGCAGCCGCGGCCCGAAGGGGAATGAGCAGTTCTTC. Protein product: CASSRGPKGNEQFF.

This clonotype was counted many times. This chain joins TRBV6-1 and TRBJ2-3, with 11 nucleotides matching TRBD2. Looked up from germline, CDR1 is MNHNS and CDR2 is SASEGT. The CDR3 runs 18 residues. V was clipped by 3 bases and J by 4 bases; unmatched bases: 12. CDR3 in DNA: TGTGCCAGCAGTGAGACTCAGGGACTAGCGGACTCGTCAGATACGCAGTATTTT. This encodes CASSETQGLADSSDTQYF.